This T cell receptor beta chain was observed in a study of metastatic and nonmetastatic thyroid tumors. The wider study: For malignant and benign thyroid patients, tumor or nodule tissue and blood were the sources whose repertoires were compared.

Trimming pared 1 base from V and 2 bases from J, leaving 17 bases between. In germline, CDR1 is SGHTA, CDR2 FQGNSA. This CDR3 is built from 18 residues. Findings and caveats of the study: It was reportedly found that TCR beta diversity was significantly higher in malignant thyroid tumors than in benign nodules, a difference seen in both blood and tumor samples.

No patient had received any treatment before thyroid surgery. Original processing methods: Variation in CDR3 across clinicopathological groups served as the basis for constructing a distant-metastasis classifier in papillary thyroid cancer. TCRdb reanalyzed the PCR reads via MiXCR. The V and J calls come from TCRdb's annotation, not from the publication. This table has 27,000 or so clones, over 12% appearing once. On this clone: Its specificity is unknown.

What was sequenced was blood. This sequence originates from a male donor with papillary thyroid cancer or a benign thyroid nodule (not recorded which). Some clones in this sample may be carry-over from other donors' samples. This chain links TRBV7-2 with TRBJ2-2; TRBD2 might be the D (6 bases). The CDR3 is CASSLVPSGGANTGELFF. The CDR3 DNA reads TGTGCCAGCAGCTTAGTGCCCAGCGGCGGGGCCAACACCGGGGAGCTGTTTTTT.